The rows below give T cell receptor beta chains drawn from one sample of a study of CD8 T cells in Susac syndrome. TCRdb re-analysed the immunoSEQ multiplex PCR reads in MiXCR, keeping a single row per CDR3 protein. This table holds around 23,000 distinct CDR3 sequences, roughly 93% found once. Specimen: CD8+ T cells from PBMCs. The receptors come from a human donor with Susac syndrome. The CDR3 runs from the conserved cysteine through the conserved F or W. The D gene is left open where the match is weak. Part of the rows lack a size; the others show once, few, many or a class for expanded clones.

v_call	j_call	d_call	clone_size	cdr3_nt	cdr3_aa
TRBV4-3	TRBJ2-5	TRBD1	NA	TGCGCCAGCAGTCCGACCAGGGGGCGCGGCCAGTACTTC	CASSPTRGRGQYF
TRBV7-3	TRBJ2-3	TRBD2	NA	TGTGCCAGCAGCTCCAGCGGGGACGCCACAGATACGCAGTATTTT	CASSSSGDATDTQYF
TRBV6-2/TRBV6-3	TRBJ1-5	NA	NA	TGTGCCAGCAGTTACGGTCGTAATCAGCCCCAGCATTTT	CASSYGRNQPQHF
TRBV19	TRBJ2-2	TRBD2	NA	TGTGCCAGTAGTATTGGGGGGGCCGGGGAGCTGTTTTTT	CASSIGGAGELFF
TRBV4-2	TRBJ2-1	NA	NA	TGTGCCAGCAGCCCTACCCAGGGGCGGGGTCTCTACAATGAGCAGTTCTTC	CASSPTQGRGLYNEQFF
TRBV7-3	TRBJ2-1	NA	NA	TGTGCCAGCAGCGCCCAGGGTAGCAATGAGCAGTTCTTC	CASSAQGSNEQFF
TRBV27	TRBJ2-1	NA	NA	TGTGCCACCCGGGGGGCCTCCTACAATGAGCAGTTCTTC	CATRGASYNEQFF
TRBV7-2	TRBJ2-7	TRBD2	NA	TGTGCCAGCAGCCCGGGGGGACTTTTCTACGAGCAGTACTTC	CASSPGGLFYEQYF
TRBV5-6	TRBJ1-2	TRBD1	NA	TGTGCCAGCAGCCCCACAGGGGATCCTACTGGCTACACCTTC	CASSPTGDPTGYTF
TRBV9	TRBJ1-4	NA	NA	TGTGCCAGCAGCGTAGGCGGGGCGCCTAATGAAAAACTGTTTTTT	CASSVGGAPNEKLFF
TRBV7-9	TRBJ2-4	NA	NA	TGTGCCAGCAGCTCCAGCCCTAAGACTGTAGCCAAAAACATTCAGTACTTC	CASSSSPKTVAKNIQYF
TRBV5-6	TRBJ2-5	TRBD1	NA	TGTGCCAGCAGCCCTCGGACAGGTGGGGAAGAGACCCAGTACTTC	CASSPRTGGEETQYF
TRBV27	TRBJ2-4	NA	once	TGTGCCAGCAGTTTGAAAGGAGCCAAAAACATTCAGTACTTC	CASSLKGAKNIQYF
TRBV29-1	TRBJ2-1	TRBD1	NA	TGCAGCGTTGGGAACAGGACAGGGGGTAGGAATGAGCAGTTCTTC	CSVGNRTGGRNEQFF
TRBV29-1	TRBJ2-1	NA	NA	TGCAGCGTTGCTGCGGTCAGTTTGAACGAGCAGTTCTTC	CSVAAVSLNEQFF
TRBV6-6	TRBJ2-3	NA	once	TGTGCCAGCAGTTACGTGGAAAGCACAGATACGCAGTATTTT	CASSYVESTDTQYF
TRBV5-6	TRBJ1-1	TRBD1	NA	TGTGCCAGCAGCTTGGACAGGGGACGGAACACTGAAGCTTTCTTT	CASSLDRGRNTEAFF
TRBV7-9	TRBJ2-4	TRBD1	NA	TGTGCCAGCAGTCCTTCCGGGACAGGGACCAAAAACATTCAGTACTTC	CASSPSGTGTKNIQYF
TRBV12-3/TRBV12-4	TRBJ2-7	TRBD1	NA	TGTGCCAGCAGTGCCGGGACAGGACATTACGAGCAGTACTTC	CASSAGTGHYEQYF
TRBV19	TRBJ1-2	TRBD1	NA	TGTGCCAGTAGTCCGGGACAGGGATCAGAAGGCTACACCTTC	CASSPGQGSEGYTF
TRBV28	TRBJ2-1	TRBD2	NA	TGTGCCAGCAGTGTTCGGACTAGCGGTTCCTACAATGAGCAGTTCTTC	CASSVRTSGSYNEQFF
TRBV5-1	TRBJ1-5	TRBD1	NA	TGCGCCAGCAGCCCGGGACAGCGGAATAGCAATCAGCCCCAGCATTTT	CASSPGQRNSNQPQHF
TRBV7-3	TRBJ1-2	TRBD1	NA	TGTGCCAGCAGCTTAACGGCAGGGACAGGGGGATATGGCTACACCTTC	CASSLTAGTGGYGYTF
TRBV7-9	TRBJ2-5	TRBD1	NA	TGTGCCAGCAGCTTAAGGACAGGGGGCGCTTCTCAAGAGACCCAGTACTTC	CASSLRTGGASQETQYF
TRBV7-9	TRBJ1-2	TRBD1	NA	TGTGCCAGCAGCCCTCCCGGGACAGGGCCCTTGGGCTATGGCTACACCTTC	CASSPPGTGPLGYGYTF
TRBV5-1	TRBJ2-3	TRBD2	few	TGCGCCAGCAGCTCCCGACTAGCGGGGGCCATCACAGATACGCAGTATTTT	CASSSRLAGAITDTQYF
TRBV7-8	TRBJ2-1	NA	NA	TGTGCCAGCAGCTTACGGGGGGCTGTGGACAATGAGCAGTTCTTC	CASSLRGAVDNEQFF
TRBV14	TRBJ2-2	TRBD1	NA	TGTGCCAGCAGCCAGAACACAGGGGTTTGGTTTACCGGGGAGCTGTTTTTT	CASSQNTGVWFTGELFF
TRBV7-9	TRBJ2-3	TRBD1	NA	TGTGCCAGCAGCGCGACAGGGGGGTCCACAGATACGCAGTATTTT	CASSATGGSTDTQYF
TRBV5-6	TRBJ2-5	NA	NA	TGTGCCAGCAGCTTGGGGGCGGACCAAGAGACCCAGTACTTC	CASSLGADQETQYF
TRBV6-1	TRBJ1-4	NA	NA	TGTGCCAGCAGGCTTATTAACAGGGACGGGAATGAAAAACTGTTTTTT	CASRLINRDGNEKLFF
TRBV2	TRBJ1-1	NA	NA	TGTGCCAGCAGCGATCGGACAGAGAACACTGAAGCTTTCTTT	CASSDRTENTEAFF